This is a list of T cell receptor beta chains from one sample in a study of cytomegalovirus exposure and HLA in healthy donors. The method was immunoSEQ multiplex PCR; TCRdb's version includes in-frame clones alone and lacks a portion of them. The data hold about 120,000 clones, with almost 70% observed a single time. The sequenced sample consisted of PBMCs. These receptors originate from a young man in good health and CMV-seropositive. Both conserved end residues are part of each CDR3. The order of the fields is V gene, J gene, D gene, CDR3 protein. The D gene is left open where the match is weak.

V: TRBV27
J: TRBJ1-1
D: TRBD1
CDR3: CASSPRTTGVNTEAFF

V: TRBV7-2
J: TRBJ1-2
D: .
CDR3: CASSLEWGDYGYTF

V: TRBV19
J: TRBJ2-5
D: .
CDR3: CASSITGETQYF

V: TRBV5-1
J: TRBJ2-7
D: .
CDR3: CASSLNPGEQYF

V: TRBV7-3
J: TRBJ1-2
D: .
CDR3: CASSLNGQGFYGYTF

V: TRBV4-1
J: TRBJ2-2
D: .
CDR3: CASSEGPGWKDTGELFF

V: TRBV19
J: TRBJ1-2
D: TRBD1
CDR3: CASSIEGQGNYGHTF

V: TRBV30
J: TRBJ2-5
D: .
CDR3: CACAGGFQETQYF

V: TRBV5-8
J: TRBJ1-2
D: .
CDR3: CASSLAPSGGNGYTF

V: TRBV5-5
J: TRBJ1-1
D: TRBD1
CDR3: CASSPSTGVNTEAFF

V: TRBV7-9
J: TRBJ2-4
D: .
CDR3: CASSSRGRENIQYF

V: TRBV6-1
J: TRBJ2-6
D: .
CDR3: CASGTGRSGANVLTF

V: TRBV30
J: TRBJ1-1
D: TRBD1
CDR3: CAWSYLTSTGKGTEAFF

V: TRBV9
J: TRBJ2-7
D: TRBD2
CDR3: CASSPQRTSGTTYEQYF

V: TRBV28
J: TRBJ1-1
D: .
CDR3: CASSLRGREAFF

V: TRBV12-2
J: TRBJ2-1
D: .
CDR3: CASRLAQVLPGVYNEQFF

V: TRBV11-3
J: TRBJ1-1
D: .
CDR3: CASSPPNENTEAFF

V: TRBV2
J: TRBJ1-5
D: TRBD1
CDR3: CASSERGGRDTISNQPQHF

V: TRBV6-4
J: TRBJ2-1
D: TRBD2
CDR3: CASSDSSTAGGLDEQFF

V: TRBV10-3
J: TRBJ2-5
D: TRBD2
CDR3: CAISREVGETQYF

V: TRBV6-1
J: TRBJ2-3
D: .
CDR3: CASSESSRGTQYF

V: TRBV5-1
J: TRBJ2-1
D: TRBD2
CDR3: CASSLRLAALYNEQFF

V: TRBV27
J: TRBJ2-2
D: TRBD2
CDR3: CASSFGPAGGVGELFF

V: TRBV27
J: TRBJ1-1
D: TRBD1
CDR3: CATGDRGRLGDTEAFF

V: TRBV11-2
J: TRBJ2-2
D: TRBD2
CDR3: CASSLVPSGGARTGELFF

V: TRBV7-3
J: TRBJ2-3
D: TRBD2
CDR3: CASSLAGPPSDTQYF

V: TRBV6-5
J: TRBJ1-2
D: .
CDR3: CASSYANYQANYGYTF

V: TRBV10-3
J: TRBJ2-7
D: TRBD2
CDR3: CAISGTSGGLSYEQYF

V: TRBV4-2
J: TRBJ2-2
D: TRBD2
CDR3: CASSQGLAGGPVNTGELFF

V: TRBV6-5
J: TRBJ2-1
D: TRBD2
CDR3: CASSFKTSGVNEQFF

V: TRBV6-5
J: TRBJ1-6
D: .
CDR3: CASTEGSSYNSPLHF

V: TRBV4-1
J: TRBJ2-1
D: TRBD2
CDR3: CASSQSESGGYNEQFF

V: TRBV6-1
J: TRBJ1-5
D: TRBD1
CDR3: CASSGDRGNQPQHF

V: TRBV19
J: TRBJ1-5
D: .
CDR3: CASSPLQEPQHF

V: TRBV7-2
J: TRBJ2-1
D: TRBD2
CDR3: CASSFTSGSLREQFF

V: TRBV28
J: TRBJ2-1
D: TRBD1
CDR3: CASSSGTGNSEQFF

V: TRBV5-1
J: TRBJ2-3
D: TRBD2
CDR3: CASSSGGARDTQYF

V: TRBV28
J: TRBJ1-2
D: .
CDR3: CASSLSTEGDYGYTF

V: TRBV6-1
J: TRBJ1-6
D: .
CDR3: CASSPLGTYTSPLHF

V: TRBV5-5
J: TRBJ2-7
D: .
CDR3: CASSLKQYPYEQYF

V: TRBV7-8
J: TRBJ2-1
D: .
CDR3: CASSLASGSVSEFF

V: TRBV28
J: TRBJ2-5
D: TRBD2
CDR3: CASSLSGIAGGGETQYF

V: TRBV9
J: TRBJ1-3
D: .
CDR3: CASTQGASSGNTIYF

V: TRBV6-5
J: TRBJ1-3
D: .
CDR3: CAIRGSGNTIYF

V: TRBV6-5
J: TRBJ1-2
D: .
CDR3: CASSRTGNYGYTF

V: TRBV28
J: TRBJ1-5
D: .
CDR3: CASGAEGNQPQHF

V: TRBV29-1
J: TRBJ1-2
D: .
CDR3: CSVLHYGYTF

V: TRBV7-3
J: TRBJ2-3
D: .
CDR3: CASSPGRMSTDTQYF

V: TRBV30
J: TRBJ2-1
D: TRBD2
CDR3: CAWSLGDYSNEQFF

V: TRBV7-9
J: TRBJ2-2
D: .
CDR3: CASSSRWGAGAAGELFF

V: TRBV29-1
J: TRBJ1-3
D: .
CDR3: CSASPIQTSGNTIYF

V: TRBV25-1
J: TRBJ1-1
D: .
CDR3: CASSETSRYTEAFF

V: TRBV12-5
J: TRBJ2-3
D: .
CDR3: CASGPLDTQYF

V: TRBV6-1
J: TRBJ1-4
D: TRBD1
CDR3: CASSDETGGSLREKLFF

V: TRBV7-6
J: TRBJ2-2
D: TRBD1
CDR3: CASSPRTGNTGELFF

V: TRBV15
J: TRBJ2-3
D: .
CDR3: CATSRDKQATDTQYF

V: TRBV7-9
J: TRBJ1-2
D: .
CDR3: CASSQSDSPANIDF

V: TRBV30
J: TRBJ2-5
D: TRBD2
CDR3: CAWRASGGALETQYF

V: TRBV7-8
J: TRBJ1-3
D: .
CDR3: CASSLTGNSGNTIYF